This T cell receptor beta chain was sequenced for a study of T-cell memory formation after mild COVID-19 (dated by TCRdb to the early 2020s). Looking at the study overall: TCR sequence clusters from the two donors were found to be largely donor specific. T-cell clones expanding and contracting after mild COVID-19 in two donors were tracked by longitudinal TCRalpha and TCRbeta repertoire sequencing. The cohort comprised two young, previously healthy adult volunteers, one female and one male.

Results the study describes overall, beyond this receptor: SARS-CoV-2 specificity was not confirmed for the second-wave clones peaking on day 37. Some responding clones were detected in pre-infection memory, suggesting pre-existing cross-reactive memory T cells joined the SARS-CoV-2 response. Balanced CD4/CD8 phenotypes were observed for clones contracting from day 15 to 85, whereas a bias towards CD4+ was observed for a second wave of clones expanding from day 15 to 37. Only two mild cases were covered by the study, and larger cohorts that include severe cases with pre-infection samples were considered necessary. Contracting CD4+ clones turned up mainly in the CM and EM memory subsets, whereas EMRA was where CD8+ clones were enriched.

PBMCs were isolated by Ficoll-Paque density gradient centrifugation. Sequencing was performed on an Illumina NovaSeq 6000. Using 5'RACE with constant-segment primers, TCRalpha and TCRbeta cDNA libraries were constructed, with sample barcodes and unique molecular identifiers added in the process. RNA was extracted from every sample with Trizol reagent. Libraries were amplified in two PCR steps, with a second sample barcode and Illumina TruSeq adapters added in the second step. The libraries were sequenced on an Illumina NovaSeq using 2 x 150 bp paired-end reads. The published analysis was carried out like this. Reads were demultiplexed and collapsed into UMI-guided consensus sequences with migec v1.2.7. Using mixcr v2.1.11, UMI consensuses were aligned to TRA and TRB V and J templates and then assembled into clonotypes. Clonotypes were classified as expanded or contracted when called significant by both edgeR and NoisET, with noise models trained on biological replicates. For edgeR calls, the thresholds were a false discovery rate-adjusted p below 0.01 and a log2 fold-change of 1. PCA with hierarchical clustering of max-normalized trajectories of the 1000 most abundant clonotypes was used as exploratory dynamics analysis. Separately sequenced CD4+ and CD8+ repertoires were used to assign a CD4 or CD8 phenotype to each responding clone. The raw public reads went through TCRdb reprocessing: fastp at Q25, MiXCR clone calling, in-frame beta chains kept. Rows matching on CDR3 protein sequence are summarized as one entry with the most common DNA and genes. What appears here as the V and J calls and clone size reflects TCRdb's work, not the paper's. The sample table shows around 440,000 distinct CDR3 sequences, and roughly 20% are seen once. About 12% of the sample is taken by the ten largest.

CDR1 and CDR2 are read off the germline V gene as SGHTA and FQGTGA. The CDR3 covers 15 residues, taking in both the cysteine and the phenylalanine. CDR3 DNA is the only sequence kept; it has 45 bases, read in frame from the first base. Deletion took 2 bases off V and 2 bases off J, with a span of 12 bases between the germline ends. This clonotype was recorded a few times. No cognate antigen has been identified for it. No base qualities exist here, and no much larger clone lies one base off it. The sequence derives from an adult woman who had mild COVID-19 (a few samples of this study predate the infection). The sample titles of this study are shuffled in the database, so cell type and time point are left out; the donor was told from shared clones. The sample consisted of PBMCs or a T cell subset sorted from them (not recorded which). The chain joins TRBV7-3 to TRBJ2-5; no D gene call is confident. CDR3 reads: CASSLGPMGQETQYF. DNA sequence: TGTGCCAGCAGCTTAGGTCCAATGGGGCAAGAGACCCAGTACTTC.